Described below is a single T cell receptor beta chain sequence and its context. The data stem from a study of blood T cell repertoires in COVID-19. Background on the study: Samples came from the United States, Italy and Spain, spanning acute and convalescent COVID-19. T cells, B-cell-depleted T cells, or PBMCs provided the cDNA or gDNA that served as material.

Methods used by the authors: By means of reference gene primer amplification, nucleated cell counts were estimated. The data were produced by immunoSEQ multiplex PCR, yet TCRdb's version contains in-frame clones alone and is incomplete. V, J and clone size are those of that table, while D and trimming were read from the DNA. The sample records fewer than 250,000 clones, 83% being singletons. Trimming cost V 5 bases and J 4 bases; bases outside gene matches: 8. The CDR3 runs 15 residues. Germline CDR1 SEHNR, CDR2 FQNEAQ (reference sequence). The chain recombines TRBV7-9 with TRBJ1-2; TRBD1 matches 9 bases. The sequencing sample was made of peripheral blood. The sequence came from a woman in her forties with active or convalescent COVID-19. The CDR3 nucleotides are TGTGCCAGCAGCCACCGGGACAGGGACCTCTATGGCTACACCTTC. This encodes CASSHRDRDLYGYTF. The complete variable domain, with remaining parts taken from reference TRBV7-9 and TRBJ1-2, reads DTGVSQNPRHKITKRGQNVTFRCDPISEHNRLYWYRQTLGQGPEFLTYFQNEAQLEKSRLLSDRFSAERPKGSFSTLEIQRTEQGDSAMYLCASSHRDRDLYGYTFGSGTRLTVV.